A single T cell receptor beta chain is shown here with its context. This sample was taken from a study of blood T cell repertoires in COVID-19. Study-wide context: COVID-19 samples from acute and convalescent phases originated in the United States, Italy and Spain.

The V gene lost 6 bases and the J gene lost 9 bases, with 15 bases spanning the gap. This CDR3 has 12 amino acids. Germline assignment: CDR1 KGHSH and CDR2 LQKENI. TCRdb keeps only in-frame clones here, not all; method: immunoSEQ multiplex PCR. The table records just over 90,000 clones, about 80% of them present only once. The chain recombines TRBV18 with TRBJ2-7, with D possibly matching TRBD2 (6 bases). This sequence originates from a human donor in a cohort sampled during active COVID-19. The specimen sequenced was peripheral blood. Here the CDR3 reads CASSDGGHPQYF. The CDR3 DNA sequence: TGTGCCAGCTCTGACGGAGGGCACCCGCAGTACTTC. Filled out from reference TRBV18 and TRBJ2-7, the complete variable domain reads NAGVMQNPRHLVRRRGQEARLRCSPMKGHSHVYWYRQLPEEGLKFMVYLQKENIIDESGMPKERFSAEFPKEGPSILRIQQVVRGDSAAYFCASSDGGHPQYFGPGTRLTVT.